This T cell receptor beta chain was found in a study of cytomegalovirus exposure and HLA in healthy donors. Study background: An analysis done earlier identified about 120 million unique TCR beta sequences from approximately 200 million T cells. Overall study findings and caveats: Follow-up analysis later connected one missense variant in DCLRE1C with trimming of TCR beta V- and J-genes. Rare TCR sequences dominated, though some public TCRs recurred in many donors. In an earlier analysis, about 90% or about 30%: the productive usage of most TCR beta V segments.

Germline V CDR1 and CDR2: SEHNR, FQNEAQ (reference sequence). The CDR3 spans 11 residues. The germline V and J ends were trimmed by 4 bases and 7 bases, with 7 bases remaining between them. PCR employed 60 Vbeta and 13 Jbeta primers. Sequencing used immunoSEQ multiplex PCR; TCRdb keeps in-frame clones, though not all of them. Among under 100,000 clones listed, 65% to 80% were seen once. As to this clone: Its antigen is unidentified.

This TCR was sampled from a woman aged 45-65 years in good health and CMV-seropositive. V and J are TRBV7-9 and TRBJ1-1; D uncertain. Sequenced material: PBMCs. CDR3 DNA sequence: TGTGCCAGCAGCTCCACGGGTGAAGCTTTCTTT. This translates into CASSSTGEAFF.